This T cell receptor beta chain stems from a study of T cells after yellow fever vaccination (dated by TCRdb to the late 2010s). Study-level background: The SMART-Seq v4 Ultra Low Input RNA kit was used to prepare libraries from fractions with low cell numbers. To follow T-cell clones before and after primary and booster YFV17D yellow fever vaccination, bulk TCR alpha and beta repertoires were sequenced over time. Two healthy male donors, one aged 18 to 29 and one aged 30 to 40 years, were included in the cohort. Bulk PBMC replicates and cell subsets were isolated from blood drawn at multiple timepoints before and after both primary and secondary immunization. Findings and caveats that apply to the study as a whole: A small fraction of clonotypes showed up in both the CD4 and CD8 compartments, probably as a result of convergent recombination. Most clones expanded after primary vaccination (roughly 96% of CD4 and 88% of CD8) were re-detected after the booster, suggesting that broad memory maintenance occurred. Because only a couple of donors were included in the study, the extent to which the findings can be generalized is limited. Computational filtering was needed because FACS-sorted repertoires could contain abundant contaminating clonotypes from the bulk population. The secondary T-cell response was weaker than the primary response but faster, peaking on day 5 instead of day 15.

Taken with the paper, the label for treatment or condition translates to: live attenuated yellow fever vaccine strain. At each blood-draw timepoint, two biological replicates of bulk PBMCs were obtained. A standard Ficoll-Paque protocol was used to isolate PBMCs from peripheral blood. RNA was extracted with TriZol from bulk PBMCs, CD4 and CD8 fractions, and dextramer-positive and dextramer-negative fractions. Only a few counts were recorded for this clonotype. Its antigen remains undetermined. No quality values exist for individual bases; no much larger clone is one base distant. Synthesis of TCR cDNA relied on 5'RACE template switching, a step that introduced a universal primer site along with unique molecular identifiers. Priming for cDNA synthesis came from both the TCR alpha and TCR beta constant segments. Two PCR steps were used to amplify libraries, with sample barcodes and sequencing adapters being added in the second step. Sequencing of libraries was done on Illumina HiSeq 2500 (2x100 bp) or NovaSeq (2x150 bp). Under the source paper's analysis protocol: Reads were demultiplexed and collapsed into UMI consensus sequences with MIGEC, and V(D)J alignment was performed with MiXCR. Vaccine-responding clonotypes were identified with edgeR using replicate PBMC samples, with FDR below 0.01 and a log2 fold change above 5 up to day 15 being required. CD4 or CD8 identity was assigned to each bulk clonotype according to whether the clonotype was present at higher abundance in the sequenced CD4 repertoire or the sequenced CD8 repertoire. Using fastp trimming at Q25 and MiXCR clonotype assembly, TCRdb reanalyzed the public sequencing data and kept in-frame beta chains. CDR3 protein duplicates are merged, each entry listing the most common genes and DNA. TCRdb assigned the V and J calls; the authors' analysis was not used. The sample includes approximately 610,000 distinct CDR3 sequences, with roughly a sixth observed a single time. The top ten clonotypes cover 15% to 20% of the sample.

V loses 3 bases, J loses 3 bases, and the germline ends lie 14 bases apart. The CDR3 contains 14 residues, cysteine and phenylalanine counted. Only the CDR3 part of the read is kept: 42 bases, read in frame from the first base. Looking up the germline V gene yields CDR1 SQVTM and CDR2 ANQGSEA. The sequences come from PBMCs, collected around 5 days after the first yellow fever vaccination. The chain couples TRBV29-1 to TRBJ2-5; the best D guess is TRBD1, with 6 bases matching. The receptor's source is a man between 18 and 35 years old who received the YFV17D yellow fever vaccine. The encoded CDR3 is CSVDPAGAEETQYF. The nucleotide sequence reads TGCAGCGTTGATCCGGCAGGGGCGGAAGAGACCCAGTACTTC.